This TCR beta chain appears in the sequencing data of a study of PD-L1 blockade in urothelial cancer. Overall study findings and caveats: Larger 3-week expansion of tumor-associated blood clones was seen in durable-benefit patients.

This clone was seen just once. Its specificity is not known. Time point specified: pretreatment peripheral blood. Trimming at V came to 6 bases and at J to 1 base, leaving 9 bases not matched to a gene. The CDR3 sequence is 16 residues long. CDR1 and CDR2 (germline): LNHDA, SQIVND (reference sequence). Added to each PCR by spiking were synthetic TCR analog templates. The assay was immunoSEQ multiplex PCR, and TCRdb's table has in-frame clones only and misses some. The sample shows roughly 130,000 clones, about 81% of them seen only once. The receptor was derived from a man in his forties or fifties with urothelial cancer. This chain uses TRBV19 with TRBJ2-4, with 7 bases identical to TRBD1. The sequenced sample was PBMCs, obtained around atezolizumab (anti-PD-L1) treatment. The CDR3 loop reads CASSPQGLAAKNIQYF. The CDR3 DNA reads TGTGCCAGTAGCCCACAGGGGTTGGCGGCCAAAAACATTCAGTACTTC.